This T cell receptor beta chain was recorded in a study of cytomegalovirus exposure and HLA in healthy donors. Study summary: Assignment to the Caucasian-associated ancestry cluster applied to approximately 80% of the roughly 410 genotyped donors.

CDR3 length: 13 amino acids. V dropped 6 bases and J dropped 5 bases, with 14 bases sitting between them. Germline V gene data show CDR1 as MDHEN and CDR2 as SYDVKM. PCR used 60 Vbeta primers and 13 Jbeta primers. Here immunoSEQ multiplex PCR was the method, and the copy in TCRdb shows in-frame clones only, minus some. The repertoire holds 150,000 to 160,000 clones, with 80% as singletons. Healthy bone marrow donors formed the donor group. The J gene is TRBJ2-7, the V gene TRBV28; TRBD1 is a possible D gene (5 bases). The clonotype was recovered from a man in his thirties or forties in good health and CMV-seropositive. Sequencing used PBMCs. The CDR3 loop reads CASSITGPNEQYF. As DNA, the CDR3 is TGTGCCAGCAGCATTACAGGTCCTAACGAGCAGTACTTC.